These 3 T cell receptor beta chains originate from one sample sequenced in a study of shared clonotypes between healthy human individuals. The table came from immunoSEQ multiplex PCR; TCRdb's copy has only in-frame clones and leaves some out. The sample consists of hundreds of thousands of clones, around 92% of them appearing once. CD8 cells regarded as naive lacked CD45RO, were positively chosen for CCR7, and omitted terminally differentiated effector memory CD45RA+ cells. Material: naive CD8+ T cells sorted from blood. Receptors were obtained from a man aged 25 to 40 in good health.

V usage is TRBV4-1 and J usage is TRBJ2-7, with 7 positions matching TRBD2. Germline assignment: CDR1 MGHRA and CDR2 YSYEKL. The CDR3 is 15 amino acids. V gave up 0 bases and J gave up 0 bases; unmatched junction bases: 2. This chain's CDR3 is CASSQERTSSYEQYF. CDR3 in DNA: TGCGCCAGCAGCCAAGAACGGACTAGCTCCTACGAGCAGTACTTC.

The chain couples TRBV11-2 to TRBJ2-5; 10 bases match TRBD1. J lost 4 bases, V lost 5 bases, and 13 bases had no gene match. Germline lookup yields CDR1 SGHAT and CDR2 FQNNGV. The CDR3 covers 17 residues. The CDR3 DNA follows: TGTGCCAGCAGCATCTACTGGGACAGGGGTGAATCAGAGACCCAGTACTTC. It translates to CASSIYWDRGESETQYF.

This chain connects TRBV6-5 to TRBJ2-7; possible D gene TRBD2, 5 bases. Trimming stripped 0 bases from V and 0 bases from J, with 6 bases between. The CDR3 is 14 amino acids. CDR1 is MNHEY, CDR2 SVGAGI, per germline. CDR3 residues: CASSYSADSYEQYF. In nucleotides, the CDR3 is TGTGCCAGCAGTTACTCAGCGGACTCCTACGAGCAGTACTTC.